Shown below are 21 T cell receptor beta chains from a single sample sequenced in a study of post-analysis software for immune sequencing data. Study results and caveats: Controls had lower frequencies than patients of roughly five TRBV segments, which included TRBV5-6, TRBV5-1 and TRBV20-1.

The library was made from cDNA and included unique molecular identifiers. Via MiXCR, TCRdb re-called the PCR reads, giving one row per CDR3 protein. Seen here are approximately 150,000 distinct CDR3 sequences, 30% observed once, and the top ten hold approximately 1.6%. Their target antigens are unknown. The specimen was blood. Source of these receptors: a girl aged 10-17 years with multiple sclerosis.

This clonotype came up many times. V and J are TRBV29-1 and TRBJ2-1, with 7 bases aligning to TRBD2. Looked up from germline, CDR1 is SQVTM and CDR2 is ANQGSEA. The J segment lost 7 bases and the V segment lost 7 bases, leaving 7 bases of the junction unmatched. The CDR3 has 12 residues. CDR3 region: CSDKGGTNEQFF. DNA of the CDR3: TGCAGCGACAAGGGAGGGACGAATGAGCAGTTCTTC.

The sample holds a few counts of this clonotype. The genes are TRBV5-1 and TRBJ1-1; D uncertain. The CDR3 has 14 amino acids. V was clipped by 6 bases and J by 1 base, with 13 bases between them. Germline V lookup: CDR1 SGHRS, CDR2 YFSETQ. The CDR3 nucleotides read TGCGCCAGCACCTCGTACAGTGAGAACACTGAAGCTTTCTTT. Its translation: CASTSYSENTEAFF.

The V call is TRBV12-3 or TRBV12-4, the J call TRBJ2-3, with D unresolved. The CDR3 covers 14 residues. Trimming took off 1 base at V and 6 bases at J, with 11 bases between the two ends. Here the CDR3 DNA reads TGTGCCAGCAGTTTAGGGGTTGCCCAGGATACGCAGTATTTT. It codes for CASSLGVAQDTQYF.

There are a few counts of this clonotype. The chain links TRBV29-1 to TRBJ2-3, with 9 bases lining up with TRBD1. Germline lookup yields CDR1 SQVTM and CDR2 ANQGSEA. The CDR3 has 12 residues. J was trimmed by 9 bases and V by 7 bases; bases with no gene match: 8. CDR3 sequence reads: CSATQQGATQYF. Written as DNA, the CDR3 is TGCAGCGCCACTCAACAGGGGGCGACGCAGTATTTT.

The genes are TRBV20-1 and TRBJ1-2, with D maybe TRBD1 (6 bases). The ends were cut back, 4 bases at V and 8 bases at J, with 11 bases in the middle. The germline CDR1 and CDR2 sequences are DFQATT and SNEGSKA (reference sequence). The CDR3 length is 11 residues. CDR3 sequence reads: CSAKQGIGYTF. The CDR3 bases are TGCAGTGCTAAACAGGGAATCGGCTACACCTTC.

This clonotype turned up a few times. This chain joins TRBV4-1 and TRBJ1-6; D gene uncertain. The CDR3 is 13 amino acids. The V gene's germline CDR1 is MGHRA and CDR2 YSYEKL. Trimming cost V 0 bases and J 10 bases, with 7 bases left between them. For the CDR3, the DNA is TGCGCCAGCAGCCAAGATCGCTACTCACCCCTCCACTTT. This encodes CASSQDRYSPLHF.

The chain has TRBV24-1 and TRBJ2-3, with 9 positions matching TRBD2. The CDR3 spans 20 residues. The V segment lost 4 bases and the J segment 6 bases; nucleotides outside the gene matches: 22. The germline gives CDR1 KGHDR, CDR2 SFDVKD. CDR3 protein: CATSDQGHRKAGGPRDTQYF. In DNA, the CDR3 is TGTGCCACCAGTGACCAAGGACATCGAAAGGCGGGAGGGCCAAGGGATACGCAGTATTTT.

This clonotype was seen at least ten times. The CDR3 DNA is TGCGCCAGCAGCTTCGTTCTTGAATATGGCTACACCTTC. As protein: CASSFVLEYGYTF. This chain joins TRBV5-1 and TRBJ1-2; D gene ambiguous. Germline-derived CDR1 and CDR2 are SGHRS and YFSETQ. The length of the CDR3 is 13 residues. V lost 2 bases and J lost 5, with 10 bases in between.

The V gene is TRBV7-9, the J gene TRBJ1-2, with D possibly matching TRBD1 (5 bases). The CDR3 extends over 14 amino acids. V was clipped by 5 bases and J by 1 base, with 11 bases between them. The germline gives CDR1 SEHNR, CDR2 FQNEAQ (reference sequence). The CDR3 sequence is CASSPRDGNYGYTF. The CDR3 bases are TGTGCCAGCAGCCCACGGGACGGTAACTATGGCTACACCTTC.

The chain employs TRBV5-1 and TRBJ2-1; the match to TRBD2 covers 15 bases. The length of the CDR3 is 17 residues. With 4 bases clipped from V and 6 bases from J, the junction kept 8 bases outside the gene matches. Germline lookup yields CDR1 SGHRS and CDR2 YFSETQ. This chain's CDR3 is CASSPGLAGGTPNEQFF. The CDR3, as DNA: TGCGCCAGCAGCCCGGGACTAGCGGGAGGAACCCCCAATGAGCAGTTCTTC.

Ten or more counts support this clonotype. This chain links TRBV29-1 with TRBJ2-1; D gene unclear. Germline CDR1 SQVTM, CDR2 ANQGSEA. V lost 4 bases to trimming and J lost 0 bases, with 22 bases between them. This CDR3 has 18 amino acids. The CDR3 DNA sequence: TGCAGCGTTGTCCCCCCCACCACGACGGCCTCCTCCTACAATGAGCAGTTCTTC. The encoded protein is CSVVPPTTTASSYNEQFF.

The chain employs TRBV5-1 and TRBJ2-1; D unresolved. Germline CDR1 and CDR2: SGHRS and YFSETQ. V was trimmed by 5 bases and J by 4 bases, leaving 10 bases between them. The CDR3 is 13 residues long. CDR3 amino acids: CASRRTEYNEQFF. The CDR3 nucleotides are TGCGCCAGCAGGCGAACCGAGTACAATGAGCAGTTCTTC.

J is TRBJ2-1 and V is TRBV2; 13 bases line up with TRBD2. The ends lost 8 bases at V and 9 bases at J; junction bases unmatched: 10. There are 15 residues in the CDR3. CDR1 and CDR2 (germline): SNHLY, FYNNEI. The CDR3 loop is CASVPGLAGSGEQFF. The DNA of the CDR3 is TGTGCCAGCGTACCGGGACTAGCGGGATCGGGTGAGCAGTTCTTC.

This clonotype has only one observation. The chain employs TRBV7-9 and TRBJ2-3; D remains ambiguous. Per the germline V gene, CDR1 is SEHNR and CDR2 is FQNEAQ (reference sequence). CDR3 size: 14 residues. V lost 1 base and J 2 bases, leaving 7 bases between the germline ends. The CDR3 region is CASSLGGNTDTQYF. CDR3 in DNA: TGTGCCAGCAGCTTAGGGGGAAACACAGATACGCAGTATTTT. Full variable domain (missing parts from reference TRBV7-9 and TRBJ2-3): DTGVSQNPRHKITKRGQNVTFRCDPISEHNRLYWYRQTLGQGPEFLTYFQNEAQLEKSRLLSDRFSAERPKGSFSTLEIQRTEQGDSAMYLCASSLGGNTDTQYFGPGTRLTVL.

This clonotype was counted ten times or more. This chain joins TRBV10-3 and TRBJ2-1, with 7 nucleotides matching TRBD2. The ends lost 3 bases at V and 14 bases at J; junction bases unmatched: 10. CDR3 length: 13 amino acids. CDR1 and CDR2 (germline): ENHRY, SYGVKD. CDR3 bases: TGTGCCATCAGTGACGTGGCGGGAGTCCAGAAGTTCTTC. Amino acids: CAISDVAGVQKFF.

The rearrangement joins TRBV20-1 to TRBJ2-3, with 7 bases identical to TRBD1. Trimming removed 8 bases from V and 0 bases from J; junction bases left unmatched: 8. The V gene's germline CDR1 is DFQATT and CDR2 SNEGSKA (reference sequence). The CDR3 sequence is 14 residues long. The CDR3 coding sequence is TGCAGTCACAGGGGTCCAATCAGCACAGATACGCAGTATTTT. This gives the protein CSHRGPISTDTQYF.

This chain connects TRBV7-8 to TRBJ2-5; the match to TRBD2 covers 7 bases. This CDR3 contains 11 residues. Unmatched junction bases numbered 5, after V lost 3 bases and J lost 13 bases. Germline CDR1 reads SGHVS; CDR2 reads FQNEAQ. The CDR3 nucleotides read TGTGCCAGCAGCTTCAGGACTAGGTGGTACTTC. It is translated as CASSFRTRWYF.

A note on this clonotype: A much larger clone sits a single nucleotide away, making a read error possible. The chain combines TRBV20-1 with TRBJ2-5, with TRBD2 identical over 11 bases. CDR1 and CDR2 (germline): DFQATT, SNEGSKA (reference sequence). The CDR3 is 15 residues long. V lost 4 bases and J lost 11; bases outside the gene matches: 15. The CDR3 sequence is CSAITTSGTTYGQYF. The DNA of the CDR3 is TGCAGTGCTATTACGACTAGCGGGACCACCTACGGGCAGTACTTC.

The chain has TRBV7-8 and TRBJ2-4; 9 nucleotides line up with TRBD2. Germline trimming cut 1 base from V and 6 bases from J; bases unmatched to any gene: 7. CDR1 and CDR2 (germline): SGHVS, FQNEAQ. The CDR3 is 16 amino acids. CDR3 loop: CASSLGSSGKGNIQYF. The CDR3 DNA reads as TGTGCCAGCAGCTTAGGTTCTAGCGGGAAGGGAAACATTCAGTACTTC.

This chain joins TRBV6-1 and TRBJ2-5; TRBD2 matches 9 bases. Germline V lookup: CDR1 MNHNS, CDR2 SASEGT. The J segment lost 5 bases and the V segment lost 5 bases, leaving 12 bases of the junction unmatched. This CDR3 region has 16 residues. CDR3 protein: CASSRLGSGGRETQYF. The DNA for the CDR3 is TGTGCCAGCAGTCGTTTGGGAAGCGGGGGGCGGGAGACCCAGTACTTC.

The chain couples TRBV24-1 to TRBJ1-1, with a tentative D call TRBD1 (5 bases). The CDR3 covers 13 residues. Germline values: CDR1 KGHDR, CDR2 SFDVKD. Trimming shortened V by 7 bases and J by 0 bases, and 8 bases separated the two germline ends. The CDR3 DNA reads TGTGCCACCAGGGGACGGATGAACACTGAAGCTTTCTTT. Its translation is CATRGRMNTEAFF.